One T cell receptor (beta chain) is described in this entry. What it binds is not known. The sample originates from a study of response to subunit inactivated influenza vaccine. Each CDR3 protein gets one entry after TCRdb re-called the RT-PCR reads with MiXCR. The sample holds more than 250,000 distinct CDR3 sequences, about a fifth seen once. The CDR3 consists of 11 residues. Between the trimmed V and J ends, which lost 2 bases and 5 bases, there was a span of 3 bases. CDR1 is MNHEY, CDR2 SVGEGT, per germline. General study points: Few new T cells, the authors suggested, are recruited by each seasonal influenza vaccination.

The sample here was PBMCs from blood, taken about 19 months after vaccination. This clonotype was sampled from a man between 50 and 75 years old who received an inactivated influenza vaccine. The chain joins TRBV6-2 or TRBV6-3 to TRBJ2-5; D is ambiguous. CDR3 amino acids: CASSYTETQYF. The CDR3 DNA follows: TGTGCCAGCAGTTACACTGAGACCCAGTACTTC.